The rows below give T cell receptor beta chains drawn from one sample of a study of blood T cell repertoires in COVID-19. The repertoire was sequenced with immunoSEQ multiplex PCR; TCRdb's copy has only in-frame clones and lacks some. This table holds roughly 200,000 clones, around 90% found once. Sequenced sample: peripheral blood. The receptor source for this set is a man between 65 and 80 years old with acute or convalescent COVID-19. The CDR3 runs from the conserved cysteine through the conserved F or W. The D gene is left open where the match is weak. Not every row has a clone size; where given, it reads once, few, many or a size class.

CDR3: CASSTRPSGQIEVF
DNA: TGTGCCAGTAGTACAAGACCGTCAGGACAGATTGAGGTCTTC
V: TRBV19
length: 14
J: TRBJ2-1
D: -
size: -

CDR3: CASSLRGYGYTF
DNA: TGTGCCAGCAGTTTACGGGGCTATGGCTACACCTTC
V: TRBV28
length: 12
J: TRBJ1-2
D: -
size: -

CDR3: CASSLGALAGGSYEQYF
DNA: TGTGCCAGCAGCTTGGGAGCTTTAGCGGGAGGATCCTACGAGCAGTACTTC
V: TRBV5-4
length: 17
J: TRBJ2-7
D: TRBD2
size: -

CDR3: CASSSRFRGRRETQYF
DNA: TGTGCCAGCAGCTCGAGATTCAGGGGGCGCAGAGAGACCCAGTACTTC
V: TRBV11-2
length: 16
J: TRBJ2-5
D: TRBD1
size: -

CDR3: CASSSQGFSYNEQFF
DNA: TGTGCCAGCAGCTCACAGGGATTCTCCTACAATGAGCAGTTCTTC
V: TRBV7-2
length: 15
J: TRBJ2-1
D: -
size: -

CDR3: CASGRDRGSDSPLHF
DNA: TGTGCTAGTGGCCGAGACAGGGGCTCAGATTCACCCCTCCACTTT
V: TRBV12-5
length: 15
J: TRBJ1-6
D: TRBD1
size: once

CDR3: CATSTGQVDNEQFF
DNA: TGTGCCACCAGTACCGGACAGGTAGACAATGAGCAGTTCTTC
V: TRBV24-1
length: 14
J: TRBJ2-1
D: TRBD1
size: once

CDR3: CASSSVWGRWETQYF
DNA: TGTGCCAGCAGCTCGGTTTGGGGGCGGTGGGAGACCCAGTACTTC
V: TRBV7-2
length: 15
J: TRBJ2-5
D: -
size: few

CDR3: CASEDRGGYTF
DNA: TGTGCCAGCGAGGACAGGGGAGGCTACACCTTC
V: TRBV3-1/TRBV3-2
length: 11
J: TRBJ1-2
D: TRBD1
size: -

CDR3: CASSPEGYEQYF
DNA: TGTGCCAGCAGCCCGGAGGGCTACGAGCAGTACTTC
V: TRBV5-6
length: 12
J: TRBJ2-7
D: -
size: -

CDR3: CASSLPSEVLQETQYF
DNA: TGTGCCAGCAGCCTCCCTTCCGAGGTCCTACAAGAGACCCAGTACTTC
V: TRBV3-1/TRBV3-2
length: 16
J: TRBJ2-5
D: -
size: -

CDR3: CSVAQGYNQPQHF
DNA: TGCAGCGTTGCACAGGGATACAATCAGCCCCAGCATTTT
V: TRBV29-1
length: 13
J: TRBJ1-5
D: -
size: -

CDR3: CASSQEPGLAGGGSYNEQFF
DNA: TGTGCCAGCAGCCAAGAGCCGGGACTAGCGGGAGGGGGCTCCTACAATGAGCAGTTCTTC
V: TRBV3-1/TRBV3-2
length: 20
J: TRBJ2-1
D: TRBD2
size: -

CDR3: CASSLTSVSLNEQFF
DNA: TGTGCCAGCAGCCTGACTAGCGTGTCTCTCAATGAGCAGTTCTTC
V: TRBV25-1
length: 15
J: TRBJ2-1
D: TRBD2
size: -

CDR3: CASSSFRDTQYF
DNA: TGTGCCAGCTCATCCTTCCGAGATACGCAGTATTTT
V: TRBV18
length: 12
J: TRBJ2-3
D: -
size: -

CDR3: CASSPRTGELSNYGYTF
DNA: TGTGCCAGCTCACCACGTACGGGGGAACTCTCTAACTATGGCTACACCTTC
V: TRBV18
length: 17
J: TRBJ1-2
D: -
size: -

CDR3: CSVVMGTGFTGELFF
DNA: TGCAGCGTTGTAATGGGGACAGGATTCACCGGGGAGCTGTTTTTT
V: TRBV29-1
length: 15
J: TRBJ2-2
D: TRBD1
size: -

CDR3: CASSPVGGVRETQYF
DNA: TGCGCCAGCAGCCCGGTGGGAGGAGTGCGGGAGACCCAGTACTTC
V: TRBV5-1
length: 15
J: TRBJ2-5
D: -
size: -

CDR3: CASSLGTGGWAEAFF
DNA: TGTGCCAGCAGCTTAGGGACAGGGGGTTGGGCTGAAGCTTTCTTT
V: TRBV7-9
length: 15
J: TRBJ1-1
D: TRBD1
size: once

CDR3: CASSLSLANTGELFF
DNA: TGCGCCAGCAGCTTGTCTCTAGCGAACACCGGGGAGCTGTTTTTT
V: TRBV5-1
length: 15
J: TRBJ2-2
D: -
size: -

CDR3: CASSLGTAGGNTEAFF
DNA: TGTGCCAGCAGCCTCGGGACAGCGGGCGGGAACACTGAAGCTTTCTTT
V: TRBV5-4
length: 16
J: TRBJ1-1
D: TRBD1
size: -

CDR3: CASSLSGRVARTQYF
DNA: TGTGCCAGCAGCTTAAGCGGGAGGGTGGCTCGGACCCAGTACTTC
V: TRBV7-2
length: 15
J: TRBJ2-5
D: TRBD2
size: once

CDR3: CASSAQTGELFF
DNA: TGTGCCAGCAGCGCCCAAACCGGGGAGCTGTTTTTT
V: TRBV9
length: 12
J: TRBJ2-2
D: -
size: -